This T cell receptor (beta chain) originates from a study of regulatory T cells in long-lasting Graves disease (dated by TCRdb to 2020 to 2022). For the study in its entirety: Newly diagnosed Graves' disease patients had taken antithyroid drugs for less than 3 months. A total of around 35 samples underwent TCR sequencing, from roughly 13 patients with persistent Graves' disease and some 20 patients with newly diagnosed Graves' disease. Patients with persistent Graves' disease were compared with patients with newly diagnosed Graves' disease using TCR sequencing and RNA sequencing of peripheral blood. The study was conducted in China and was registered as a clinical trial. The investigation overall reported the following: Lower TCR Shannon entropy and fewer highly expanded clones were observed in persistent Graves' disease patients than in newly diagnosed patients, which suggested clonal expansion. The authors noted that the small sample size was a limitation that may lower accuracy. Only the TCR beta chain was sequenced and analyzed. Because the primary lesion, thyroid tissue, could not be accessed, the study looked at peripheral blood alone. TRBV28, TRBJ1-2 and TRBJ2-5 were preferentially used in persistent disease, while TRBV20-1 and TRBJ2-1 were favored in newly diagnosed disease. Patients with persistent disease shared more public clonotypes (around 2,500) than newly diagnosed patients did (around 980).

The method was multiplex PCR. The run used an Illumina HiSeq 4000. To build TCR beta libraries, CDR3 regions were amplified by Arm-PCR using iRepertoire HTBI primers. Before sequencing, the PCR products underwent gel purification. Regarding the original processing steps: Across samples, around 62 TRBV and 13 to 15 TRBJ segments were identified and used for gene usage analysis of CDR3 amino acid clonotypes. Filtered high-quality paired reads were merged into contigs using COPE and FqMerger. Contigs were aligned with BLAST to IMGT TRBV, TRBD and TRBJ reference genes, and CDR3 was defined per IMGT. Highly expanded clones were defined as clonotypes with a frequency above 0.1%. Shannon entropy was used to measure repertoire diversity, and the Gini coefficient was used to measure V-J evenness. A clonotype found in more than one individual was treated as public. Starting from the raw public reads, TCRdb applied fastp trimming at Q25, assembled clones with MiXCR and retained in-frame beta chains. For every CDR3 protein sequence, its rows merge into one entry that carries the most common genes and DNA. The V and J calls and clone size are TCRdb's, not the authors'. This sample gives 300,000 to 400,000 distinct CDR3 sequences in total; about 18% of them show up just once. The top ten clones comprise about 39% of the sample.

This clonotype was seen at least ten times. Its antigen has not been determined. One base away there is no much larger clone; base qualities are not given. Reading the label with the study, this specimen's time point is: newly diagnosed GD, antithyroid drugs for less than 3 months. For both TCR sequencing and RNA sequencing, RNA was extracted from PBMCs in TRIzol. The diagnosis of Graves' disease followed American Thyroid Association guidelines. The patients came from an endocrinology department in Xi'an, China. From each patient, approximately 10 milliliters of peripheral blood was collected into an EDTA anticoagulant tube. PBMCs were isolated by Ficoll Paque Plus density gradient separation without further T cell sorting. An Agilent 2100 Bioanalyzer and agarose gel were used to check RNA quality, and a NanoDrop 2000 was used to measure RNA concentration. V is clipped by 6 bases and J by 6 bases, and the sequence between their germline boundaries is 15 bases long. Reading the germline V gene (reference sequence) gives CDR1 LNHDA and CDR2 SQIVND. The CDR3 sequence holds 15 residues, the cysteine and phenylalanine included. Only the CDR3 portion is preserved as DNA: 45 bases, with reading frame beginning at the first base.

Sequencing was performed on peripheral blood mononuclear cells (PBMCs), taken at new diagnosis, from a patient treated with antithyroid drugs. The origin of this receptor is a female donor with Graves disease. The sequence joins TRBV19 to TRBJ1-6; TRBD1 is perhaps the D gene, given 5 matching bases. Read as DNA, the sequence is TGTGCCAGTAGAAACTCCGGGACCATTAATTCACCCCTCCACTTT. This translates into CASRNSGTINSPLHF.